Sequencing of this T cell receptor beta chain was carried out in a study of identical twins. In its sample, this clonotype was seen many times. Antigen unknown. Findings and caveats of the study: Clonotypes of the beta chain that were abundant in cord blood carried fewer insertions (memory repertoires showed none).

From the 5' RACE reads, TCRdb called clonotypes with MiXCR, one entry per CDR3 protein. The table lists nearly 650,000 distinct CDR3 sequences, 7% to 7.5% of them singletons. Another study also made use of these data, one on yellow fever vaccine responses in identical twins.

The clonotype was recovered from a woman aged 18-30 years in good health. Input material: PBMCs.

The CDR3, as DNA: TGTGCCAGCAGTTCCCACAATCAGCCCCAGCATTTT. This gives the protein CASSSHNQPQHF. This chain joins TRBV12-3 or TRBV12-4 and TRBJ1-5; the D is unclear. The CDR3 sequence is 12 residues long. V lost 4 bases and J 3 bases, leaving 4 bases between the germline ends.